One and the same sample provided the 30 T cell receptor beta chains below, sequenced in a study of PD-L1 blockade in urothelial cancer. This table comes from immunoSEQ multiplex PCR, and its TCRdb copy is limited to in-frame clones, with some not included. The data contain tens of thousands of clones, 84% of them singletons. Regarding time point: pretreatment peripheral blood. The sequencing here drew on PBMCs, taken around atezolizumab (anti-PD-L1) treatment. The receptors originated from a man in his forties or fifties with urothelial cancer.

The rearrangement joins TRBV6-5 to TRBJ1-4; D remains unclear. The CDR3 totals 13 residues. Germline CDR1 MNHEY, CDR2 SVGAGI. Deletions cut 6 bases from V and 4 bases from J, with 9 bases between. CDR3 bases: TGTGCCAGCAGCCTGGTGCGTAATGAAAAACTGTTTTTT. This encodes CASSLVRNEKLFF.

DNA for the CDR3: TGTGCCAGCAGCTTGGTTACAGGGCGGAACCAAGAGACCCAGTACTTC. Encoded protein: CASSLVTGRNQETQYF. The rearrangement joins TRBV5-6 to TRBJ2-5; D might be TRBD1 (6 bases). The CDR3 has 16 amino acids. V lost 0 bases and J 0 bases, leaving 12 bases between the germline ends. Germline V gives CDR1 SGHDT, CDR2 YYEEEE. Combining the CDR3 with reference TRBV5-6 and TRBJ2-5 gives the whole variable domain DAGVTQSPTHLIKTRGQQVTLRCSPKSGHDTVSWYQQALGQGPQFIFQYYEEEERQRGNFPDRFSGHQFPNYSSELNVNALLLGDSALYLCASSLVTGRNQETQYFGPGTRLLVL.

CDR3 sequence: CASSSSSGEAADTQYF. In DNA form, the CDR3 reads TGTGCCAGCAGCTCCTCGTCGGGGGAGGCAGCAGATACGCAGTATTTT. The chain uses TRBV7-9 and TRBJ2-3, with D possibly being TRBD2 (6 bases). This CDR3 comprises 16 residues. Germline V CDR1 and CDR2: SEHNR, FQNEAQ (reference sequence). V was pared by 4 bases and J by 4 bases, with 18 bases between. Variable domain in full (rest from reference TRBV7-9 and TRBJ2-3): DTGVSQNPRHKITKRGQNVTFRCDPISEHNRLYWYRQTLGQGPEFLTYFQNEAQLEKSRLLSDRFSAERPKGSFSTLEIQRTEQGDSAMYLCASSSSSGEAADTQYFGPGTRLTVL.

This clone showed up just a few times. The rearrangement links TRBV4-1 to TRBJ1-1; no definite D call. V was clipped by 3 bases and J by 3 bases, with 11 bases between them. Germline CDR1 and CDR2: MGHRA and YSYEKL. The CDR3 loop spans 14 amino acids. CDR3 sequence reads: CASSHLLRDTEAFF. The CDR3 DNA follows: TGCGCCAGCAGCCATCTCCTCCGGGACACTGAAGCTTTCTTT.

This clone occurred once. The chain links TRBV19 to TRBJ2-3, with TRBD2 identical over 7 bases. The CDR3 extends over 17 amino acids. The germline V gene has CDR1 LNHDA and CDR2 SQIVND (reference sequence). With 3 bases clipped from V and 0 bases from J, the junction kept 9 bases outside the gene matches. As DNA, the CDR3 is TGTGCCAGTAGTATTTACCCTAGCGGAAGTAGCACAGATACGCAGTATTTT. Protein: CASSIYPSGSSTDTQYF.

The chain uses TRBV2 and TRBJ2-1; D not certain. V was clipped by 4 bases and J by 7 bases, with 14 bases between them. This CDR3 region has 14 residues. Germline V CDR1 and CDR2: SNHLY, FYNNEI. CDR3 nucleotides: TGTGCCAGCAGTGTTAAGACTCCCGCTAATGAGCAGTTCTTC. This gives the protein CASSVKTPANEQFF.

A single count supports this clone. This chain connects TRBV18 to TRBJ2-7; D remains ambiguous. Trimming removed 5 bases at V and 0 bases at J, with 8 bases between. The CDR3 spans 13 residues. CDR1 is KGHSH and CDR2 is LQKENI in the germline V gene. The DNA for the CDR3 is TGTGCCAGCTCAACTGGTAGCTCCTACGAGCAGTACTTC. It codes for CASSTGSSYEQYF. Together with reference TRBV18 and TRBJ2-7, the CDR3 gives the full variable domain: NAGVMQNPRHLVRRRGQEARLRCSPMKGHSHVYWYRQLPEEGLKFMVYLQKENIIDESGMPKERFSAEFPKEGPSILRIQQVVRGDSAAYFCASSTGSSYEQYFGPGTRLTVT.

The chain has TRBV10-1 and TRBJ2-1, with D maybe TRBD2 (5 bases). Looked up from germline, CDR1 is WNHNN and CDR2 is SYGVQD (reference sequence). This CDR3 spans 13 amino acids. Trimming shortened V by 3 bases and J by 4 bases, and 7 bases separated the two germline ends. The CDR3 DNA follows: TGCGCCAGCAGTGAAAGCGGTTACAATGAGCAGTTCTTC. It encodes CASSESGYNEQFF.

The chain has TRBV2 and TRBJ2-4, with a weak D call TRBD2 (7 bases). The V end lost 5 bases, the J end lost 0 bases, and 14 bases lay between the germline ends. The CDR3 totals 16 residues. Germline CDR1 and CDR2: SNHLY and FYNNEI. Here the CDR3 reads CASSKGEGLAKNIQYF. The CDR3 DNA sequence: TGTGCCAGCAGTAAGGGGGAGGGGCTAGCCAAAAACATTCAGTACTTC.

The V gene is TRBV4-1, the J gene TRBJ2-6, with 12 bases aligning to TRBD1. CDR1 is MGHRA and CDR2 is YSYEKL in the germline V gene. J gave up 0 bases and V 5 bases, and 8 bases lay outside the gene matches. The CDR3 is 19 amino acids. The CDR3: CASSKGTGGRSSGANVLTF. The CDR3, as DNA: TGCGCCAGCAGCAAAGGGACAGGGGGCCGGAGCTCTGGGGCCAACGTCCTGACTTTC.

CDR3 residues: CASSWTGNPYEQYF. CDR3 nucleotide sequence: TGTGCCAGCAGTTGGACCGGGAACCCCTACGAGCAGTACTTC. This chain links TRBV6-6 with TRBJ2-7, with a weak D call TRBD2 (5 bases). CDR1 and CDR2 (germline): MNHNY, SVGAGI (reference sequence). V dropped 4 bases and J dropped 2 bases, with 12 bases sitting between them. The CDR3 consists of 14 residues.

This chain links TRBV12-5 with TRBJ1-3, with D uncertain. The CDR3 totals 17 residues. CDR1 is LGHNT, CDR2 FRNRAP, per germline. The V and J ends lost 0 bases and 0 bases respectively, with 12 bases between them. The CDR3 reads CASGLVLARSSGNTIYF. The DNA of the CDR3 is TGTGCTAGTGGTTTGGTACTGGCAAGGAGCTCTGGAAACACCATATATTTT.

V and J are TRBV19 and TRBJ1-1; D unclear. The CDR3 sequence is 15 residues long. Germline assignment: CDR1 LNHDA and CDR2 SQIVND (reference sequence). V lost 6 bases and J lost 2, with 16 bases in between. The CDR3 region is CASRDPPGPNTEAFF. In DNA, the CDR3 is TGTGCCAGTAGAGATCCTCCGGGTCCCAACACTGAAGCTTTCTTT.

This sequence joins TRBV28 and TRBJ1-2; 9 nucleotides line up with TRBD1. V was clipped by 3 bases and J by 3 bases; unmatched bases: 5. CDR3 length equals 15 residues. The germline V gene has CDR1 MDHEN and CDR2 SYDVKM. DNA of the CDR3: TGTGCCAGCAGTTTTGGGACAGGGAGGGACTATGGCTACACCTTC. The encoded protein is CASSFGTGRDYGYTF.

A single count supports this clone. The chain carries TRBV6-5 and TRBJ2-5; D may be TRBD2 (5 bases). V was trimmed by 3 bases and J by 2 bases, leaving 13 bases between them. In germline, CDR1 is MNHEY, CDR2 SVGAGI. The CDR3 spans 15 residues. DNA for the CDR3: TGTGCCAGCAGTTATGCGGCGGGCAATCAAGAGACCCAGTACTTC. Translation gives CASSYAAGNQETQYF.

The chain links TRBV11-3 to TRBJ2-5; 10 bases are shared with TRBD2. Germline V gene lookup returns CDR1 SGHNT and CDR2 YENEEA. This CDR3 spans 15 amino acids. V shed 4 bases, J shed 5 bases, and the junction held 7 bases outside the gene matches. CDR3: CASSSIAGGVETQYF. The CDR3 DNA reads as TGTGCCAGCAGCTCTATAGCGGGAGGAGTTGAGACCCAGTACTTC.

CDR3 residues: CASWTSGSNEQFF. As DNA, the CDR3 is TGCGCCAGCTGGACTAGCGGGAGCAATGAGCAGTTCTTC. V and J are TRBV5-1 and TRBJ2-1; 13 bases align to TRBD2. The junction had 1 base not matched to a gene; V was cut back by 7 bases and J by 6 bases. Germline V CDR1 and CDR2: SGHRS, YFSETQ. This CDR3 has 13 residues.

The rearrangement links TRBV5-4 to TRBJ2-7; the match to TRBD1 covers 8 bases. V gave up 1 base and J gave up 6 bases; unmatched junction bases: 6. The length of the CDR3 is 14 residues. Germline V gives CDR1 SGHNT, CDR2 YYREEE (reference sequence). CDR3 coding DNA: TGTGCCAGCAGCTTGCCGGGACAGGTTCGCGAGCAGTACTTC. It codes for CASSLPGQVREQYF. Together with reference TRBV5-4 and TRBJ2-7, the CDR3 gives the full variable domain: ETGVTQSPTHLIKTRGQQVTLRCSSQSGHNTVSWYQQALGQGPQFIFQYYREEENGRGNFPPRFSGLQFPNYSSELNVNALELDDSALYLCASSLPGQVREQYFGPGTRLTVT.

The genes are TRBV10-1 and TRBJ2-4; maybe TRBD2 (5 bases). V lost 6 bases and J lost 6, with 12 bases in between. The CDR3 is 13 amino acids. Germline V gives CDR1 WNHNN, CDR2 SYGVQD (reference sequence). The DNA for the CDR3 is TGCGCCAGCAGCGCCGGCCGGGGAAACATTCAGTACTTC. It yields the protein CASSAGRGNIQYF.

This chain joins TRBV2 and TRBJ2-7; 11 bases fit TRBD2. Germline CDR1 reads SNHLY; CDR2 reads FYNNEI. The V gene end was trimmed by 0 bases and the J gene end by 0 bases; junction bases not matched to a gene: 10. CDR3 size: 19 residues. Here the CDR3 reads CASSEAVSGGARSSYEQYF. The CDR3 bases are TGTGCCAGCAGTGAAGCCGTTAGCGGGGGGGCCCGGAGCTCCTACGAGCAGTACTTC.

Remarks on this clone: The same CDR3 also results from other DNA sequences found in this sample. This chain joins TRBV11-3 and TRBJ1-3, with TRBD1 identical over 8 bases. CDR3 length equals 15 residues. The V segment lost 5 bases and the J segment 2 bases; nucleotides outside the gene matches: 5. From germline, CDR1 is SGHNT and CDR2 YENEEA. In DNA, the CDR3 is TGTGCCAGCAGCCCTGGACAGGGACCTGGAAACACCATATATTTT. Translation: CASSPGQGPGNTIYF.

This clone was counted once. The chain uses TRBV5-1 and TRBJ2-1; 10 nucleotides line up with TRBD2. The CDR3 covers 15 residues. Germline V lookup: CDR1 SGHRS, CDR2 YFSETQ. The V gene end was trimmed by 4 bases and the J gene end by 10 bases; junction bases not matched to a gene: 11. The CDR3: CASSQSGGVGGEQFF. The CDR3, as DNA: TGCGCCAGCAGCCAAAGCGGGGGGGTTGGAGGGGAGCAGTTCTTC. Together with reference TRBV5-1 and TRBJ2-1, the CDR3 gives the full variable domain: KAGVTQTPRYLIKTRGQQVTLSCSPISGHRSVSWYQQTPGQGLQFLFEYFSETQRNKGNFPGRFSGRQFSNSRSEMNVSTLELGDSALYLCASSQSGGVGGEQFFGPGTRLTVL.

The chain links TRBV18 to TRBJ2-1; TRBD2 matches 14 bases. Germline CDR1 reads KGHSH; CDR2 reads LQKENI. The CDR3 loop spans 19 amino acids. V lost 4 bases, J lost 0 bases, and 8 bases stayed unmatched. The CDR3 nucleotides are TGTGCCAGCTCACTGGGGACTAGCGGGGGCCCAAGCTCCTACAATGAGCAGTTCTTC. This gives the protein CASSLGTSGGPSSYNEQFF.

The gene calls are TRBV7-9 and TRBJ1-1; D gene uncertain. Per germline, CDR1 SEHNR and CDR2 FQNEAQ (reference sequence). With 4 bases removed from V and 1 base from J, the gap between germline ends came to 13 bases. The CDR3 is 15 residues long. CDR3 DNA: TGTGCCAGCAGCTCCCCTGGGCCCCGGAACACTGAAGCTTTCTTT. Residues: CASSSPGPRNTEAFF.

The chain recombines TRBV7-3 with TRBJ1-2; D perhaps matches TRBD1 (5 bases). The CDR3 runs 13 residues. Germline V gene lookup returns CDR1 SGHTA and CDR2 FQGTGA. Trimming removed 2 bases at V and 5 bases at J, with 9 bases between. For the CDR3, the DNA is TGTGCCAGCAGCTTAGGGGCAGGGTATGGCTACACCTTC. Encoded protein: CASSLGAGYGYTF.

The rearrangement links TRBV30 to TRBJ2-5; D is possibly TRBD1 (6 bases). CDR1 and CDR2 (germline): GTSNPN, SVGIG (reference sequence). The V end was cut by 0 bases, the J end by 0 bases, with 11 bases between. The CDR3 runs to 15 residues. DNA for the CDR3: TGTGCCTGGAGTGTAGGTGACAGGTACCAAGAGACCCAGTACTTC. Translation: CAWSVGDRYQETQYF.

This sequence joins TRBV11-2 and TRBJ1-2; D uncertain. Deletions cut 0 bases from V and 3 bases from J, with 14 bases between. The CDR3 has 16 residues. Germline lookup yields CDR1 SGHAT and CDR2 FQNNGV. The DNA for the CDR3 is TGTGCCAGCAGCTTAGAATCCGGGGAAACGCACTATGGCTACACCTTC. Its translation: CASSLESGETHYGYTF.

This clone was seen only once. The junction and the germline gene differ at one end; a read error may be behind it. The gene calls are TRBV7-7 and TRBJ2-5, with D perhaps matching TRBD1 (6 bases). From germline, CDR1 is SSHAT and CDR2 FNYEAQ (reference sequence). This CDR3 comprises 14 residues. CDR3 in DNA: TGTGCTAGCAGCTTTCAGGGGAGTGGGGAGACCCAGTACTTC. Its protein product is CASSFQGSGETQYF.

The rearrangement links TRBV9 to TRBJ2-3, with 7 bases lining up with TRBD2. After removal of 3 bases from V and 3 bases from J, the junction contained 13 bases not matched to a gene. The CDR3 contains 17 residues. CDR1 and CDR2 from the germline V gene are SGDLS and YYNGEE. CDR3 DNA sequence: TGTGCCAGCAGCGGAAACAAGGGACTAATCAGGACAGATACGCAGTATTTT. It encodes CASSGNKGLIRTDTQYF.

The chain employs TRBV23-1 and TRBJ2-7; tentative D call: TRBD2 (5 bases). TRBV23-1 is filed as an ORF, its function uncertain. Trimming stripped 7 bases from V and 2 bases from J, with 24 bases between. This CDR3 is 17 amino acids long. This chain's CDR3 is CASTLRPAAGYAYEQYF. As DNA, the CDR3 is TGCGCCAGCACGCTCCGCCCCGCTGCGGGCTACGCCTACGAGCAGTACTTC.